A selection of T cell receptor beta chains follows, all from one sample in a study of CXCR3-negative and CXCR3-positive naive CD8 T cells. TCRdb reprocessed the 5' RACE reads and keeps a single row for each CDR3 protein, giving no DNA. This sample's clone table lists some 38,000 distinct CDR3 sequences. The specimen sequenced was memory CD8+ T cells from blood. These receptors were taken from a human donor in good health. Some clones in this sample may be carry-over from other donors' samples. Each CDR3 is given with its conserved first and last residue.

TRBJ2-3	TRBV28	CASSSGTGLRYTQYF
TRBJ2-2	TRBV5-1	CASSLGLANTGELFF
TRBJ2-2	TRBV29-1	CSVEDLSGANTGELFF
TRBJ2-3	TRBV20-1	CSARDRDRLQILQSTDTQYF
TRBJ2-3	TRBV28	CASSFSDRTDTQYF
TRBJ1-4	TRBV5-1	CASSLDGTPTNEKLFF
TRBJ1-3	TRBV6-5	CASSYSPVRRGGGNTIYF
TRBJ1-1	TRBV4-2	CASSQSKGTEAFF
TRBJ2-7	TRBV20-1	CSASPGTVYEQYF
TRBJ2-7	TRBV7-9	CASSHRSSGSSYEQYF
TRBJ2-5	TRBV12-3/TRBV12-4	CASSLFASGIFGETQYF
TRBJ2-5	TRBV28	CASSPSPSGRETQYF
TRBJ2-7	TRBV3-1	CASSQGAGPYEQYF
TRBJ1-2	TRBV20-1	CSASSGPTYHTF
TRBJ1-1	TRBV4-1	CASSLTGRNEAFF
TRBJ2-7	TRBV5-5	CASSLGLAGDYEQYF
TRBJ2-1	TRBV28	CASSFFRREDNEQFF
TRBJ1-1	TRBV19	CASSIIQAAMNTEAFF
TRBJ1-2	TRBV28	CASSLVDGYTF
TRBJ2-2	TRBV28	CASNPPLAGGTGELFF
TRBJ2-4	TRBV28	CASSFRGLSKNIQYF
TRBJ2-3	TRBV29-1	CSVLRASGGFF
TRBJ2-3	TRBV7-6	CASSLVGGPSTDTQYF
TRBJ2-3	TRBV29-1	CAGGASNTQYF
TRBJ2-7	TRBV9	CASSQTGTPIYEQYF
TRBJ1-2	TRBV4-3	CASSQDRGNNYGYTF